The 21 T cell receptor beta chains reported below all come from one sample, sequenced in a study of CXCR3-negative and CXCR3-positive naive CD8 T cells (dated 2019 in TCRdb). Beyond this particular receptor, the publication reports: Compared with CXCR3-negative naive cells, CXCR3-positive naive cells had TRB CDR3s with higher hydrophobicity (lower Kidera factor 4), lower energy, and higher strength and volume indices.

The sequencing machine was a NextSeq 550. The Human TCR Profiling Kit (MiLaboratory) was used to prepare UMI-labeled 5' RACE TRB cDNA libraries. The reads, reprocessed by TCRdb, yield one row per CDR3 protein sequence and no DNA. This sample's clone table shows over 50,000 distinct CDR3 sequences. The biggest ten clones account for roughly 0.73% of the sample. The antigens of these receptors remain unknown. Sequenced: naive CXCR3+ CD8+ T cells from blood. According to the study, the label for this sample's cell subset or site signals: CD45RO-CCR7+CD27+CD95- naive CD8+ T cells expressing CXCR3 (TNR3+). These receptors were taken from a human donor in good health. Some clones in this sample may be carry-over from other donors' samples.

The chain has TRBV11-3 and TRBJ2-1; TCRdb designates TRBD1, a call that cannot be tested without DNA. Per the germline V gene, CDR1 is SGHNT and CDR2 is YENEEA. The CDR3 loop spans 14 amino acids. CDR3 sequence: CASSRGVGVNEKLF.

V is TRBV2 and J is TRBJ2-7. The CDR3 runs to 12 residues. Per the germline V gene, CDR1 is SNHLY and CDR2 is FYNNEI. CDR3 amino acids: CASRQIRLEQYF.

The chain is built from TRBV6-6 and TRBJ1-5; no DNA is available, so the TRBD1 call from TCRdb remains unchecked. The CDR3 is 17 amino acids. From germline, CDR1 is MNHNY and CDR2 SVGAGI (reference sequence). This CDR3 reads CASSYQQGVYSNQPQHF.

The chain employs TRBV28 and TRBJ1-2. Germline-derived CDR1 and CDR2 are MDHEN and SYDVKM. The CDR3 has 12 amino acids. CDR3 in amino acids: CASRFGHYGYTF.

The rearrangement uses TRBV7-9 and TRBJ2-7; as DNA is missing, the TRBD2 call by TCRdb cannot be tested. Germline CDR1 SEHNR, CDR2 FQNEAQ (reference sequence). This CDR3 has 13 residues. The CDR3: CASSSEGFYEQYF.

V is TRBV29-1 and J is TRBJ1-2; TCRdb calls TRBD1, which cannot be checked without DNA. Germline loops: CDR1 SQVTM, CDR2 ANQGSEA. This CDR3 contains 14 residues. CDR3 sequence reads: CSVSGQGDYSGYTF. Looking up the rest from reference TRBV29-1 and TRBJ1-2 gives the full variable domain: SAVISQKPSRDICQRGTSLTIQCQVDSQVTMMFWYRQQPGQSLTLIATANQGSEATYESGFVIDKFPISRPNLTFSTLTVSNMSPEDSSIYLCSVSGQGDYSGYTFGSGTRLTVV.

V and J are TRBV5-6 and TRBJ2-1; the D call from TCRdb, TRBD1, cannot be confirmed without DNA. This CDR3 comprises 13 residues. Germline V gene data show CDR1 as SGHDT and CDR2 as YYEEEE. CDR3 protein: CASSLRTGDEQFF.

The V gene is TRBV18, the J gene TRBJ2-3. Germline loops: CDR1 KGHSH, CDR2 LQKENI. The CDR3 covers 14 residues. This CDR3 reads CASSPYGSTDTQYF.

The V call is TRBV4-1, the J call TRBJ1-1; TCRdb indicates TRBD1, and absent DNA this call remains unverified. The CDR3 is 13 residues long. Germline lookup yields CDR1 MGHRA and CDR2 YSYEKL. The CDR3 spells CASSQTGNTEAFF.

The chain is built from TRBV4-3 and TRBJ1-6. This CDR3 has 13 residues. CDR1 is LGHNA, CDR2 YSLEER, per germline. CDR3 residues: CASSQDRHSPLHF.

This rearrangement joins TRBV6-2 or TRBV6-3 to TRBJ2-3; TCRdb gives TRBD1 as the D gene, but with no DNA this cannot be confirmed. Germline lookup yields CDR1 MNHEY and CDR2 SVGEGT. The CDR3 sequence is 14 residues long. The CDR3 spells CASSYQGIADTQYF.

CDR3 amino acids: CSVESGSYEQYF. The rearrangement uses TRBV29-1 and TRBJ2-7; TCRdb picks TRBD2, but there is no DNA to check that call. Per germline, CDR1 SQVTM and CDR2 ANQGSEA. This CDR3 has 12 residues.

This chain joins TRBV29-1 and TRBJ2-7. CDR1 and CDR2 (germline): SQVTM, ANQGSEA. The CDR3 consists of 11 residues. CDR3: CSVEVDYEQYF.

The V gene is TRBV19, the J gene TRBJ2-5; the D call of TRBD1 rests on TCRdb alone, since no DNA is present to check it. Germline CDR1 LNHDA, CDR2 SQIVND (reference sequence). This CDR3 spans 11 amino acids. The CDR3 sequence: CATYYRTRQYF.

The chain combines TRBV29-1 with TRBJ2-7; TCRdb calls TRBD1, which cannot be checked without DNA. The CDR3 runs 14 residues. Per the germline V gene, CDR1 is SQVTM and CDR2 is ANQGSEA. CDR3: CSVGGPGATYEQYF.

The chain couples TRBV20-1 to TRBJ2-3; TCRdb's assignment of TRBD1 cannot be checked, as there is no DNA. CDR3 length equals 17 residues. Germline V CDR1 and CDR2: DFQATT, SNEGSKA (reference sequence). CDR3 sequence reads: CSAATIPGQGRADTQYF.

This sequence joins TRBV27 and TRBJ2-1; TCRdb calls TRBD2, which cannot be checked without DNA. This CDR3 comprises 15 residues. Germline V gene sequence: CDR1 MNHEY, CDR2 SMNVEV (reference sequence). The CDR3 here is CASSPPERPYNEQFF.

The chain has TRBV5-1 and TRBJ2-7; checking the TCRdb D call of TRBD1 is not possible without DNA. The CDR3 length is 13 residues. The germline V gene has CDR1 SGHRS and CDR2 YFSETQ. The CDR3: CASSLEGGAAQYF.

The chain carries TRBV7-9 and TRBJ1-5; absent DNA, TCRdb's TRBD1 call cannot be checked. The germline V gene has CDR1 SEHNR and CDR2 FQNEAQ (reference sequence). The CDR3 length is 14 residues. This CDR3 reads CASSLVGGNQPQHF.

V is TRBV5-6 and J is TRBJ2-7; TCRdb's assignment of TRBD2 cannot be checked, as there is no DNA. This CDR3 has 12 amino acids. CDR1 is SGHDT, CDR2 YYEEEE, per germline. This CDR3 reads CASSSRGYEQYF.

J is TRBJ2-5 and V is TRBV6-9; no DNA is available, so the TRBD2 call from TCRdb remains unchecked. This CDR3 has 13 residues. Germline V gene lookup returns CDR1 MNHGY and CDR2 SVAAGI. CDR3 region: CASTGGKLKTQYF.